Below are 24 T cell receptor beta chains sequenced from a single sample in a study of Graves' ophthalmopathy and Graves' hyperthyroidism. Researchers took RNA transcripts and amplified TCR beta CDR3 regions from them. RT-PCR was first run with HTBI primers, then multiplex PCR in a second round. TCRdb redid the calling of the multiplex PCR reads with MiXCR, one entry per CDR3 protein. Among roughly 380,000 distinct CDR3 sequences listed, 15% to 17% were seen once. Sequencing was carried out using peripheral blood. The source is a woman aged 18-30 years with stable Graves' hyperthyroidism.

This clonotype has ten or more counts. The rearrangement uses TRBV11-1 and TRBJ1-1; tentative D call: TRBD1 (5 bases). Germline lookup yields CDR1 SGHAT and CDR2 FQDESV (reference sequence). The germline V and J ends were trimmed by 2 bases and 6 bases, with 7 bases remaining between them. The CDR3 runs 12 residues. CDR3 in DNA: TGTGCCAGCAGCTTATGGGGGGCTGAAGCTTTCTTT. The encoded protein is CASSLWGAEAFF. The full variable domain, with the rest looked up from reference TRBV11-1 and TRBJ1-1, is EAEVAQSPRYKITEKSQAVAFWCDPISGHATLYWYRQILGQGPELLVQFQDESVVDDSQLPKDRFSAERLKGVDSTLKIQPAELGDSAMYLCASSLWGAEAFFGQGTRLTVV.

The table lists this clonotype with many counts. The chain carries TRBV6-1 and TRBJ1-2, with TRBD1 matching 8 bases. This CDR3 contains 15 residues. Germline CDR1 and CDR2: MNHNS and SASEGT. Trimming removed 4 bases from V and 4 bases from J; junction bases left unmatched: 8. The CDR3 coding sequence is TGTGCCAGCAGTGTAACGGACAGGGCCATCTATGGCTACACCTTC. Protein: CASSVTDRAIYGYTF.

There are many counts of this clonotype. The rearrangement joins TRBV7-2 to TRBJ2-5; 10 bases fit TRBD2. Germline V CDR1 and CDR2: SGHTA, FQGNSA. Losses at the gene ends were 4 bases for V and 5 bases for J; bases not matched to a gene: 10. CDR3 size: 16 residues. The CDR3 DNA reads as TGTGCCAGCAGCTACCTAGCGGGGGCACGGGGGGAGACCCAGTACTTC. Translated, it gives CASSYLAGARGETQYF.

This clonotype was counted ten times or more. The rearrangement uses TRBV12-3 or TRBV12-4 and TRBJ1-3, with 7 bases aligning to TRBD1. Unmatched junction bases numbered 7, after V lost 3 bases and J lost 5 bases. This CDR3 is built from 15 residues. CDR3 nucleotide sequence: TGTGCCAGCAGTTTCGGGACAGCAGAGCGAAACACCATATATTTT. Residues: CASSFGTAERNTIYF.

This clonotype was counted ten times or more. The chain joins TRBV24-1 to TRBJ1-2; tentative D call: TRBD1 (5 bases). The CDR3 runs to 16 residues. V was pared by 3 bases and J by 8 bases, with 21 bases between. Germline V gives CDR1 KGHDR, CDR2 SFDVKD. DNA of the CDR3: TGTGCCACCAGTGATACCTCCCTTTCGGGGCACCTCGGCTACACCTTC. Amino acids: CATSDTSLSGHLGYTF.

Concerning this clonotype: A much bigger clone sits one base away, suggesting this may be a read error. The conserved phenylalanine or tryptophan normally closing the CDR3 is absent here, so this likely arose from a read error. DNA for the CDR3: TGTGCCAGCAGCCTCGGGACAGGGTTTAGCTCCTACGAGCAGTACTAC. This codes for CASSLGTGFSSYEQYY. This chain connects TRBV11-2 to TRBJ2-7; 9 bases fit TRBD1. The V gene end was trimmed by 5 bases and the J gene end by 0 bases; junction bases not matched to a gene: 8. Germline CDR1 SGHAT, CDR2 FQNNGV. CDR3 length: 16 residues.

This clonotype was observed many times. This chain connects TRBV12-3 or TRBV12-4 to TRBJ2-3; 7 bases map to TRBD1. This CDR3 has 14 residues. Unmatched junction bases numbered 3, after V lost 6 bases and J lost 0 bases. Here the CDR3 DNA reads TGTGCCAGCAGCTCAGGGGGTAGCACAGATACGCAGTATTTT. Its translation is CASSSGGSTDTQYF.

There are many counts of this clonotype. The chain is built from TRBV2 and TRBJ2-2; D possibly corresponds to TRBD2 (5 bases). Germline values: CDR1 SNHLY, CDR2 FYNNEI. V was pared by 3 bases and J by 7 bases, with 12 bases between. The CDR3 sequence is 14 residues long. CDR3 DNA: TGTGCCAGCAGTGAGGTGGGAGAGGTCGGGGAGCTGTTTTTT. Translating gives CASSEVGEVGELFF.

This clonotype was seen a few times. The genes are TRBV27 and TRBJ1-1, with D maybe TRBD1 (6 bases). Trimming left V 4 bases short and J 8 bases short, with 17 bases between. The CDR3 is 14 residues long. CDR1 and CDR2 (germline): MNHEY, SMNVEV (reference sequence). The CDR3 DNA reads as TGTGCCAGCAGTTCATTTACTTCCGGGACAGAAGCTTTCTTT. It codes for CASSSFTSGTEAFF.

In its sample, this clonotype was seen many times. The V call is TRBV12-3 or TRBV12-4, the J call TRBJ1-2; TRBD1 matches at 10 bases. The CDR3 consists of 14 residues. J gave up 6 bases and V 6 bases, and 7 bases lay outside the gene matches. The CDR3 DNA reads TGTGCCAGCAGCCGGGACAGGGGAGTAGATGGCTACACCTTC. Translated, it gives CASSRDRGVDGYTF.

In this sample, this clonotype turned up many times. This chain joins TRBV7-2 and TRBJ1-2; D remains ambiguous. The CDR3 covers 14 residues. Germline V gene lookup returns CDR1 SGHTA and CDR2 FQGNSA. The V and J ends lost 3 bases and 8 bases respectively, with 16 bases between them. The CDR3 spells CASSFLTDGRGYTF. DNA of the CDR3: TGTGCCAGCAGCTTCCTGACGGACGGAAGGGGCTACACCTTC.

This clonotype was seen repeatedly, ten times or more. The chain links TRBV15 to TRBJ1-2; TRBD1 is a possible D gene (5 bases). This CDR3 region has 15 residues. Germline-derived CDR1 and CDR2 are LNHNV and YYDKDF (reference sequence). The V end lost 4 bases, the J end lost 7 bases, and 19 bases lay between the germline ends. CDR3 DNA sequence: TGTGCCACCAGCACCCCGAGGGCCAGGGAAGGTGGCTACACCTTC. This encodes CATSTPRAREGGYTF.

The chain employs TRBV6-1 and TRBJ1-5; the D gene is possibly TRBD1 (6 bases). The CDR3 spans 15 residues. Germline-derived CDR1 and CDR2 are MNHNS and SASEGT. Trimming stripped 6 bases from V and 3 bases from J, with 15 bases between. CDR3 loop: CASSRMGAYNQPQHF. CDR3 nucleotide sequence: TGTGCCAGCAGCCGAATGGGGGCTTACAATCAGCCCCAGCATTTT.

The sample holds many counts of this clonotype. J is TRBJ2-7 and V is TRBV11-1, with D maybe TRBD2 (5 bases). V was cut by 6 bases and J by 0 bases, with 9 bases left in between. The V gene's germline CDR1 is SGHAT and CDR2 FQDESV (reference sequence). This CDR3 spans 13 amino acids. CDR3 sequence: CASRTDYSYEQYF. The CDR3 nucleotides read TGTGCCAGCAGAACCGACTACTCCTACGAGCAGTACTTC.

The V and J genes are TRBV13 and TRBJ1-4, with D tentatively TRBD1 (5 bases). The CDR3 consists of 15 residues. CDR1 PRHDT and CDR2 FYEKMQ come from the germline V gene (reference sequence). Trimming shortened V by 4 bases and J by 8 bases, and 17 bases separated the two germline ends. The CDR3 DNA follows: TGTGCCAGCAGCTCGTCAGGGAGGTCGAACGAAAAACTGTTTTTT. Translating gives CASSSSGRSNEKLFF.

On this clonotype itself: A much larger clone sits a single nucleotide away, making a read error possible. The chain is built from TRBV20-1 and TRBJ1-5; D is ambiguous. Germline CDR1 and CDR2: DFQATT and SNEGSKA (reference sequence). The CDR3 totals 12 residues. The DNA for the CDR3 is TGCAGTGCTAGAGATCAGGTTCAGTCCCAGCATTTT. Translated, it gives CSARDQVQSQHF.

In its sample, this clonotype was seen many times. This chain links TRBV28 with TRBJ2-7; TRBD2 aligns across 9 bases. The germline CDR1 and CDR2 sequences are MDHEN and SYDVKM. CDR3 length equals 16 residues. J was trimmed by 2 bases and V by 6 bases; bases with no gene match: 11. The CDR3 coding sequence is TGTGCCAGCAGATCCTCTAGCGGGGACAATCCCTACGAGCAGTACTTC. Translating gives CASRSSSGDNPYEQYF.

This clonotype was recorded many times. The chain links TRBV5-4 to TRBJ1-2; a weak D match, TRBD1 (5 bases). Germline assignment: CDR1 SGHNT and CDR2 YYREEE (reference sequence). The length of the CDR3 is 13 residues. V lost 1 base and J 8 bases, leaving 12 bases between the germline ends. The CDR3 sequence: CASSLLGTDGYTF. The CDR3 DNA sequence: TGTGCCAGCAGCTTGTTGGGGACCGACGGCTACACCTTC. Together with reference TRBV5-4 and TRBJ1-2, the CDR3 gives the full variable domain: ETGVTQSPTHLIKTRGQQVTLRCSSQSGHNTVSWYQQALGQGPQFIFQYYREEENGRGNFPPRFSGLQFPNYSSELNVNALELDDSALYLCASSLLGTDGYTFGSGTRLTVV.

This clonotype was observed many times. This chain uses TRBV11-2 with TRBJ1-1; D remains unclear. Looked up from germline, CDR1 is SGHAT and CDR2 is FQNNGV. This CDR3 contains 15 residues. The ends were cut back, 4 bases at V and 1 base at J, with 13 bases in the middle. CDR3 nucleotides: TGTGCCAGCAGCTCCTCCTTGCCTTGGAACACTGAAGCTTTCTTT. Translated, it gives CASSSSLPWNTEAFF.

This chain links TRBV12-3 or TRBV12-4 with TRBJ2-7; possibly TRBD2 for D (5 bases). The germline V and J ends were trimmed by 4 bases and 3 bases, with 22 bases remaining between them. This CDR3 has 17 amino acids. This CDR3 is CASSSIGGLYNLYEQYF. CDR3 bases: TGTGCCAGCAGTTCCATAGGCGGGCTGTATAACCTCTACGAGCAGTACTTC.

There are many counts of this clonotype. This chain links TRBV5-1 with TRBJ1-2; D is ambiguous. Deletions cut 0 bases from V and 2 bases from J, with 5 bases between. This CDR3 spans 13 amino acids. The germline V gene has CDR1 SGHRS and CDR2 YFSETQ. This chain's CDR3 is CASSLAQNYGYTF. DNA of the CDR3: TGCGCCAGCAGCTTGGCACAAAACTATGGCTACACCTTC.

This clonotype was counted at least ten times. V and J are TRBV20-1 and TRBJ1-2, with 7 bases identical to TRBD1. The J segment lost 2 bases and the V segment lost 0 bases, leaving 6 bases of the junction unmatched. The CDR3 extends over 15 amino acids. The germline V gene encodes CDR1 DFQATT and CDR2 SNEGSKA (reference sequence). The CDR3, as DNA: TGCAGTGCTAGAGACCGCGACAGGGTAAACTATGGCTACACCTTC. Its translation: CSARDRDRVNYGYTF.

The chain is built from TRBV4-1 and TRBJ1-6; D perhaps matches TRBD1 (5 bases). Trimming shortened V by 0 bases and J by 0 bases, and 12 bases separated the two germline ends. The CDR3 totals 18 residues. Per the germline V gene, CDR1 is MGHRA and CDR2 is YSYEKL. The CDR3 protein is CASSQDMGGSSYNSPLHF. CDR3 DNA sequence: TGCGCCAGCAGCCAAGACATGGGGGGGAGCTCCTATAATTCACCCCTCCACTTT.

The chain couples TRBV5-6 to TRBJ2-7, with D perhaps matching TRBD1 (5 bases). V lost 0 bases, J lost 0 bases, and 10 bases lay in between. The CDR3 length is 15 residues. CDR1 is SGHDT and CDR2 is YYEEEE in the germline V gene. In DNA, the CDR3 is TGTGCCAGCAGCTTGGAGCCAGGGAACTCCTACGAGCAGTACTTC. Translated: CASSLEPGNSYEQYF.